This T cell receptor (beta chain) was recorded in a study of shared clonotypes between healthy human individuals. Regarding the study as a whole: In the sorted subsets, rarefaction showed sequencing was incomplete despite large depth.

The sample holds a few counts of this clone. Its antigen is unidentified. Given a much more abundant clone one base away, this may be a read error. This specimen includes other DNA sequences encoding the same CDR3. The germline V gene encodes CDR1 SGHDT and CDR2 YYEEEE. The CDR3 contains 11 residues. V was trimmed by 4 bases and J by 0 bases, leaving 2 bases between them. For every subset, genomic DNA was evenly distributed across several immunoSEQ plates. A roughly 200 ng quantity of DNA, roughly 29,000 T cell genomes, went into the sorted-subset replicate PCRs. Sequencing used immunoSEQ multiplex PCR; TCRdb keeps in-frame clones, though not all of them. This table holds around 1,900,000 clones, just under 95% found once. CD8 cells classed as naive were CD45RO-negative and positively selected for CCR7, excluding terminally differentiated effector memory CD45RA+ cells.

This rearrangement joins TRBV5-6 to TRBJ2-7; D is unclear. The sequence was obtained from a man aged 18 to 30 in good health. Some clones in this sample may be carry-over from other donors' samples. The sample comprised naive CD8+ T cells from PBMCs. Here the CDR3 reads CASSTSYEQYF. The CDR3 DNA follows: TGTGCCAGCAGCACCTCCTACGAGCAGTACTTC. The full variable domain, completed using reference TRBV5-6 and TRBJ2-7, is DAGVTQSPTHLIKTRGQQVTLRCSPKSGHDTVSWYQQALGQGPQFIFQYYEEEERQRGNFPDRFSGHQFPNYSSELNVNALLLGDSALYLCASSTSYEQYFGPGTRLTVT.